Following are 30 T cell receptor beta chains from one sample sequenced in a study of cytomegalovirus exposure and HLA in healthy donors. With 60 Vbeta and 13 Jbeta primers, the PCR was carried out. Repertoires were generated with immunoSEQ multiplex PCR, while TCRdb's copy carries only in-frame clones and drops some. The data hold roughly 200,000 clones, with 83% observed a single time. The sample taken for sequencing was PBMCs. These receptors were taken from a man aged 35 to 55 in good health and CMV-seropositive.

The chain combines TRBV9 with TRBJ1-3, with D possibly TRBD1 on 6 matching bases. The V gene lost 0 bases and the J gene lost 8 bases, with 15 bases spanning the gap. This CDR3 has 15 residues. The germline V gene encodes CDR1 SGDLS and CDR2 YYNGEE. CDR3 sequence (DNA): TGTGCCAGCAGCGTAGAAGGGGCCAAGGGGGACACCATATATTTT. Its protein product is CASSVEGAKGDTIYF. Full variable domain (remainder filled in from reference TRBV9 and TRBJ1-3): DSGVTQTPKHLITATGQRVTLRCSPRSGDLSVYWYQQSLDQGLQFLIQYYNGEERAKGNILERFSAQQFPDLHSELNLSSLELGDSALYFCASSVEGAKGDTIYFGEGSWLTVV.

The chain carries TRBV11-2 and TRBJ2-7, with D perhaps TRBD1 (6 bases). Trimming stripped 4 bases from V and 5 bases from J, with 18 bases between. Germline CDR1 is SGHAT and CDR2 is FQNNGV. The CDR3 is 15 residues long. CDR3 sequence: CASSSLQGRRNEQYF. CDR3 in DNA: TGTGCCAGCAGCTCACTACAGGGTAGGAGAAACGAGCAGTACTTC.

This chain joins TRBV7-6 and TRBJ2-3; D may be TRBD1 (6 bases). The CDR3 sequence is 16 residues long. V lost 4 bases, J lost 0 bases, and 14 bases lay in between. Germline V gene lookup returns CDR1 SGHVS and CDR2 FNYEAQ. CDR3 DNA: TGTGCCAGCAGCTCCCTGGGGGCGACTAGCACAGATACGCAGTATTTT. Amino acid sequence: CASSSLGATSTDTQYF. The whole variable domain, filled in from reference TRBV7-6 and TRBJ2-3, reads GAGVSQSPRYKVTKRGQDVALRCDPISGHVSLYWYRQALGQGPEFLTYFNYEAQQDKSGLPNDRFSAERPEGSISTLTIQRTEQRDSAMYRCASSSLGATSTDTQYFGPGTRLTVL.

The chain joins TRBV27 to TRBJ2-2, with 7 bases that match TRBD1. In germline, CDR1 is MNHEY, CDR2 SMNVEV (reference sequence). Trimming at V came to 3 bases and at J to 5 bases, leaving 12 bases not matched to a gene. CDR3 length equals 17 residues. CDR3 DNA sequence: TGTGCCAGCAGTTTCTCAACCGGGACAGAAGTAACCGGGGAGCTGTTTTTT. Translating it yields CASSFSTGTEVTGELFF.

CDR3 nucleotides: TGCAGCGTTACCCGGGGACAGGCGTATGGCTACACCTTC. As protein: CSVTRGQAYGYTF. The chain carries TRBV29-1 and TRBJ1-2, with TRBD1 matching over 8 bases. CDR3 length: 13 amino acids. Germline CDR1 reads SQVTM; CDR2 reads ANQGSEA. J lost 5 bases, V lost 5 bases, and 7 bases had no gene match. Looking up the rest from reference TRBV29-1 and TRBJ1-2 gives the full variable domain: SAVISQKPSRDICQRGTSLTIQCQVDSQVTMMFWYRQQPGQSLTLIATANQGSEATYESGFVIDKFPISRPNLTFSTLTVSNMSPEDSSIYLCSVTRGQAYGYTFGSGTRLTVV.

The CDR3 here is CASSLANRVDSPLHF. The CDR3 nucleotides read TGTGCCAGCAGCTTGGCGAACAGGGTGGACTCACCCCTCCACTTT. V usage is TRBV5-4 and J usage is TRBJ1-6, with a weak D call TRBD1 (6 bases). This CDR3 comprises 15 residues. Germline CDR1 reads SGHNT; CDR2 reads YYREEE (reference sequence). Trimming removed 0 bases from V and 10 bases from J, with 14 bases in between.

This chain joins TRBV29-1 and TRBJ2-3, with 13 positions matching TRBD2. The V and J ends lost 4 bases and 5 bases, in that order; junction bases with no gene match: 18. The CDR3 runs to 19 residues. Looked up from germline, CDR1 is SQVTM and CDR2 is ANQGSEA. CDR3 region: CSVVGAETSGRSGVDTQYF. Written as DNA, the CDR3 is TGCAGCGTTGTGGGGGCCGAGACTAGCGGGAGGAGCGGTGTAGATACGCAGTATTTT.

The chain recombines TRBV6-5 with TRBJ2-5; 10 bases agree with TRBD2. The V gene end was trimmed by 6 bases and the J gene end by 5 bases; junction bases not matched to a gene: 6. The germline V gene encodes CDR1 MNHEY and CDR2 SVGAGI. The CDR3 loop spans 14 amino acids. The CDR3 reads CASRQGLAPETQYF. The CDR3 DNA reads as TGTGCCAGCAGGCAGGGACTAGCGCCCGAGACCCAGTACTTC.

This clone was detected only a few times. The CDR3 coding sequence is TGCGCCAGCAGCCTGGAACTGATCGGGGAGCAGTACTTC. This gives the protein CASSLELIGEQYF. The chain has TRBV5-1 and TRBJ2-7; D is uncertain. The germline CDR1 and CDR2 sequences are SGHRS and YFSETQ. The CDR3 extends over 13 amino acids. V was trimmed by 4 bases and J by 7 bases, leaving 15 bases between them.

The chain is built from TRBV2 and TRBJ2-1; no reliable D call. The V gene's germline CDR1 is SNHLY and CDR2 FYNNEI. With 3 bases removed from V and 0 bases from J, the gap between germline ends came to 6 bases. The CDR3 has 14 residues. The CDR3 loop is CASSDSSSYNEQFF. The CDR3 DNA is TGTGCCAGCAGTGATTCTAGCTCCTACAATGAGCAGTTCTTC.

The V gene is TRBV19, the J gene TRBJ1-5; D unresolved. The V and J ends lost 5 bases and 6 bases respectively, with 11 bases between them. The CDR3 contains 13 residues. Germline assignment: CDR1 LNHDA and CDR2 SQIVND (reference sequence). CDR3 residues: CASSAARGQPQHF. The CDR3 region has the DNA TGTGCCAGTAGTGCGGCCAGAGGTCAGCCCCAGCATTTT. Full variable domain (missing parts from reference TRBV19 and TRBJ1-5): DGGITQSPKYLFRKEGQNVTLSCEQNLNHDAMYWYRQDPGQGLRLIYYSQIVNDFQKGDIAEGYSVSREKKESFPLTVTSAQKNPTAFYLCASSAARGQPQHFGDGTRLSIL.

This chain uses TRBV5-4 with TRBJ1-1; D gene unclear. With 9 bases removed from V and 8 bases from J, the gap between germline ends came to 17 bases. The CDR3 extends over 12 amino acids. Germline loops: CDR1 SGHNT, CDR2 YYREEE (reference sequence). The CDR3 loop is CATEPPGFEAFF. The CDR3 DNA reads as TGTGCCACCGAGCCTCCGGGATTCGAAGCTTTCTTT. Based on the CDR3 plus reference TRBV5-4 and TRBJ1-1, the full variable domain is ETGVTQSPTHLIKTRGQQVTLRCSSQSGHNTVSWYQQALGQGPQFIFQYYREEENGRGNFPPRFSGLQFPNYSSELNVNALELDDSALYLCATEPPGFEAFFGQGTRLTVV.

This rearrangement joins TRBV2 to TRBJ2-7; 7 nucleotides agree with TRBD2. The CDR3 length is 14 residues. J gave up 4 bases and V 4 bases, and 7 bases lay outside the gene matches. Germline V gives CDR1 SNHLY, CDR2 FYNNEI. In DNA form, the CDR3 reads TGTGCCAGCAGTGGCGGCGGGAGCAAGTACGAGCAGTACTTC. Translating it yields CASSGGGSKYEQYF.

This clone was recorded a few times. The chain couples TRBV4-2 to TRBJ1-5; D may be TRBD1 (5 bases). Trimming pared 1 base from V and 4 bases from J, leaving 8 bases between. The CDR3 covers 14 residues. Germline CDR1 and CDR2: LGHNA and YNFKEQ. The CDR3 loop reads CASSQGQNNQPQHF. DNA of the CDR3: TGTGCCAGCAGCCAAGGACAGAATAATCAGCCCCAGCATTTT.

The DNA of the CDR3 is TGTGCCAGCAGCTTGGGACCGGGGACTTATAATTCACCCCTCCACTTT. Residues: CASSLGPGTYNSPLHF. The chain combines TRBV5-5 with TRBJ1-6; D might be TRBD1 (5 bases). The CDR3 covers 16 residues. V gave up 0 bases and J gave up 4 bases, with 11 bases separating them. Germline loops: CDR1 SGHKS, CDR2 YYEKEE (reference sequence).

This clone was found once. The rearrangement links TRBV5-1 to TRBJ2-7, with a tentative D call TRBD1 (6 bases). The CDR3 totals 14 residues. The V end was cut by 3 bases, the J end by 3 bases, with 13 bases between. The V gene's germline CDR1 is SGHRS and CDR2 YFSETQ. The CDR3 nucleotides read TGCGCCAGCAGCTCTACAGGGTCGAGCTACGAGCAGTACTTC. It is translated as CASSSTGSSYEQYF. Variable domain in full (rest from reference TRBV5-1 and TRBJ2-7): KAGVTQTPRYLIKTRGQQVTLSCSPISGHRSVSWYQQTPGQGLQFLFEYFSETQRNKGNFPGRFSGRQFSNSRSEMNVSTLELGDSALYLCASSSTGSSYEQYFGPGTRLTVT.

This chain joins TRBV7-9 and TRBJ1-2; tentatively, D is TRBD1 (6 bases). The V gene's germline CDR1 is SEHNR and CDR2 FQNEAQ (reference sequence). CDR3 length equals 14 residues. V was trimmed by 5 bases and J by 8 bases, leaving 18 bases between them. CDR3 nucleotide sequence: TGTGCCAGCAGCGTACGGGACATGACGGGAGGCTACACCTTC. This encodes CASSVRDMTGGYTF. The full variable domain, its missing parts supplied by reference TRBV7-9 and TRBJ1-2, is DTGVSQNPRHKITKRGQNVTFRCDPISEHNRLYWYRQTLGQGPEFLTYFQNEAQLEKSRLLSDRFSAERPKGSFSTLEIQRTEQGDSAMYLCASSVRDMTGGYTFGSGTRLTVV.

CDR3 in amino acids: CASSPRTDAYGYTF. CDR3 in DNA: TGCGCCAGCAGCCCTAGGACAGACGCCTATGGCTACACCTTC. The J gene is TRBJ1-2, the V gene TRBV5-1; a weak D match, TRBD1 (6 bases). Germline V gene lookup returns CDR1 SGHRS and CDR2 YFSETQ. The CDR3 totals 14 residues. V was cut by 4 bases and J by 4 bases, with 14 bases left in between.

The chain combines TRBV7-8 with TRBJ2-3, with D uncertain. The CDR3 length is 11 residues. The V end lost 8 bases, the J end lost 3 bases, and 6 bases lay between the germline ends. Germline CDR1 reads SGHVS; CDR2 reads FQNEAQ. The CDR3 protein is CASQLTDTQYF. The DNA of the CDR3 is TGTGCCAGCCAACTGACAGATACGCAGTATTTT. The full variable domain, rest sourced from reference TRBV7-8 and TRBJ2-3, is GAGVSQSPRYKVAKRGQDVALRCDPISGHVSLFWYQQALGQGPEFLTYFQNEAQLDKSGLPSDRFFAERPEGSVSTLKIQRTQQEDSAVYLCASQLTDTQYFGPGTRLTVL.

The CDR3 here is CASSKTGGSYNEQFF. The CDR3 bases are TGTGCCAGCAGCAAAACAGGGGGCTCCTACAATGAGCAGTTCTTC. The J gene is TRBJ2-1, the V gene TRBV14, with TRBD1 matching over 8 bases. The CDR3 is made up of 15 amino acids. CDR1 SGHDN and CDR2 FVKESK come from the germline V gene. Trimming removed 5 bases from V and 0 bases from J; junction bases left unmatched: 3.

The chain joins TRBV5-6 to TRBJ1-3; TRBD1 agrees at 7 bases. V was pared by 4 bases and J by 2 bases, with 3 bases of the junction left unmatched. This CDR3 has 14 residues. From germline, CDR1 is SGHDT and CDR2 YYEEEE. The CDR3 DNA is TGTGCCAGCAGCCCCAGGGGGACTGGAAACACCATATATTTT. It is translated as CASSPRGTGNTIYF.

The V and J genes are TRBV18 and TRBJ2-7; D may be TRBD1 (5 bases). CDR3 length: 17 residues. Germline V CDR1 and CDR2: KGHSH, LQKENI. V shed 3 bases and J shed 1 base, with 19 bases lying between them. The CDR3 region has the DNA TGTGCCAGCTCACCTCTAGTAAGACAGACAATTTCCTACGAGCAGTACTTC. This gives the protein CASSPLVRQTISYEQYF.

The chain links TRBV7-8 to TRBJ1-5; D is unresolved. The CDR3 runs to 14 residues. With 5 bases removed from V and 1 base from J, the gap between germline ends came to 9 bases. The germline gives CDR1 SGHVS, CDR2 FQNEAQ. This CDR3 reads CASSLRGSNQPQHF. The CDR3 nucleotides are TGTGCCAGCAGCCTCCGCGGGAGCAATCAGCCCCAGCATTTT. Complete variable domain (other parts from reference TRBV7-8 and TRBJ1-5): GAGVSQSPRYKVAKRGQDVALRCDPISGHVSLFWYQQALGQGPEFLTYFQNEAQLDKSGLPSDRFFAERPEGSVSTLKIQRTQQEDSAVYLCASSLRGSNQPQHFGDGTRLSIL.

This chain uses TRBV4-1 with TRBJ1-1; D call uncertain. In germline, CDR1 is MGHRA, CDR2 YSYEKL. Trimming removed 5 bases from V and 1 base from J, with 11 bases in between. The CDR3 runs to 14 residues. Here the CDR3 reads CASSILRSNTEAFF. Written as DNA, the CDR3 is TGCGCCAGCAGCATACTAAGGTCGAACACTGAAGCTTTCTTT.

The chain links TRBV6-5 to TRBJ1-3; a weak D match, TRBD1 (6 bases). Germline V CDR1 and CDR2: MNHEY, SVGAGI. The CDR3 has 16 residues. V lost 2 bases to trimming and J lost 0 bases, with 11 bases between them. CDR3 sequence reads: CASSYATGASGNTIYF. The CDR3 nucleotides are TGTGCCAGCAGTTACGCGACAGGAGCCTCTGGAAACACCATATATTTT.

The genes are TRBV15 and TRBJ2-1; 7 positions agree with TRBD2. Losses at the gene ends were 4 bases for V and 3 bases for J; bases not matched to a gene: 6. Germline CDR1 reads LNHNV; CDR2 reads YYDKDF (reference sequence). The CDR3 runs 15 residues. The CDR3 here is CATSIERGIYNEQFF. In nucleotides, the CDR3 is TGTGCCACCAGCATAGAGCGGGGAATCTACAATGAGCAGTTCTTC.

This clone has just one count. In nucleotides, the CDR3 is TGTGCCAGCAGCCCCGGGACTAGCGGGAGAGGGACCGGGGAGCTGTTTTTT. Translated, it gives CASSPGTSGRGTGELFF. V gene TRBV7-9 combines with J gene TRBJ2-2, with 14 bases lining up with TRBD2. J lost 5 bases, V lost 5 bases, and 7 bases had no gene match. The germline V gene encodes CDR1 SEHNR and CDR2 FQNEAQ (reference sequence). CDR3 size: 17 residues.

V usage is TRBV6-5 and J usage is TRBJ1-2; D is undetermined. The germline V gene has CDR1 MNHEY and CDR2 SVGAGI. CDR3 size: 12 residues. The V and J ends lost 5 bases and 7 bases respectively, with 11 bases between them. CDR3 amino acids: CASSPSRSGYTF. CDR3 sequence (DNA): TGTGCCAGCAGTCCGTCCCGGAGTGGCTACACCTTC.

V is TRBV19 and J is TRBJ1-1, with D tentatively TRBD1 (5 bases). The germline gives CDR1 LNHDA, CDR2 SQIVND (reference sequence). CDR3 length: 14 residues. The V and J ends lost 3 bases and 3 bases respectively, with 11 bases between them. The DNA of the CDR3 is TGTGCCAGTAGTATCGGGGGAGGGGACACTGAAGCTTTCTTT. This gives the protein CASSIGGGDTEAFF.

Worth noting for this clone: One junction end does not reproduce the germline sequence, and a read error may be involved. The chain links TRBV5-6 to TRBJ1-2, with D perhaps TRBD1 (5 bases). The V gene's germline CDR1 is SGHDT and CDR2 YYEEEE. The length of the CDR3 is 13 residues. CDR3 DNA sequence: TGTGCCGGCAGGAACCAGGGTGGCTATGGCTACACCTTC. Translating gives CAGRNQGGYGYTF.